This TCR beta chain was observed in a study of blood T cells in healthy people across ages. Alongside a J-beta primer mix, a sample-barcoded 5' primer served in a second PCR lasting about 7 to 11 cycles. TCRdb re-analysed the 5' RACE reads in MiXCR, keeping a single row per CDR3 protein. The sample shows 1,800,000 or so distinct CDR3 sequences, about two fifths of them seen only once. About this clonotype itself: The antigen remains unidentified.

Study-level results: Changes seen in expanded clonotypes were possibly confounded by donor CMV status left unknown.

The sequence derives from a human donor in good health. Sequencing was carried out using blood.

The CDR3: CASSHRAGALNEQFF. The CDR3 DNA follows: TGCGCCAGCAGCCATAGAGCGGGGGCCCTAAATGAGCAGTTCTTC. The rearrangement links TRBV4-1 to TRBJ2-1, with TRBD2 identical over 8 bases. CDR1 is MGHRA, CDR2 YSYEKL, per germline. The CDR3 covers 15 residues. V trimming: 3 bases; J trimming: 7 bases; junction bases outside the gene matches: 8.